This T cell receptor (beta chain) stems from a study of cytomegalovirus exposure and HLA in healthy donors. Study outcomes and limitations: Testing in vitro showed three CMV-associated chains specific for CMV antigens.

Concerning this clone itself: Its target is unknown.

Generated by immunoSEQ multiplex PCR, the TCRdb table keeps only in-frame clones and is missing some. The data show around 140,000 clones, around 84% seen once. Between the trimmed V and J ends, which lost 4 bases and 3 bases, there was a span of 17 bases. From germline, CDR1 is SNHLY and CDR2 FYNNEI. This CDR3 is built from 16 residues. Sequencing was performed on PBMCs. This TCR derives from a man younger than 30 in good health and CMV-seropositive. V and J are TRBV2 and TRBJ2-3; no definite D call. CDR3 loop: CASSALPADTTDTQYF. In nucleotides, the CDR3 is TGTGCCAGCAGTGCGCTCCCGGCGGATACAACAGATACGCAGTATTTT.